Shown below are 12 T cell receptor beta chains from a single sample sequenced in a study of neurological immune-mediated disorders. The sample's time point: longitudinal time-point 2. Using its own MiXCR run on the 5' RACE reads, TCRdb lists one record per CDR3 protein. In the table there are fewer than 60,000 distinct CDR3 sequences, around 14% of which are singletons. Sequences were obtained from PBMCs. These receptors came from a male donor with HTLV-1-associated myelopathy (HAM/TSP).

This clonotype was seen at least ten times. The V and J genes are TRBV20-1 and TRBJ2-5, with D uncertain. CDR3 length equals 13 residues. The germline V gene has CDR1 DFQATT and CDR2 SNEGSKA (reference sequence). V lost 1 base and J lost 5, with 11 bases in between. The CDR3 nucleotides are TGCAGTGCTAGAGGGTGGGTGGCGGAGACCCAGTACTTC. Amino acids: CSARGWVAETQYF.

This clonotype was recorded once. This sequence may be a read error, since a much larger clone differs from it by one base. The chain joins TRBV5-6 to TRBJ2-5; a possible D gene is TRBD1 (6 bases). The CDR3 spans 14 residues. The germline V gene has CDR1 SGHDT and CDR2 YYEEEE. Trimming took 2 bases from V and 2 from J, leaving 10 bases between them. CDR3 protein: CASSFRTAQETQYF. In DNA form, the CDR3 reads TGTGCCAGCAGCTTTCGGACAGCGCAAGAGACCCAGTACTTC.

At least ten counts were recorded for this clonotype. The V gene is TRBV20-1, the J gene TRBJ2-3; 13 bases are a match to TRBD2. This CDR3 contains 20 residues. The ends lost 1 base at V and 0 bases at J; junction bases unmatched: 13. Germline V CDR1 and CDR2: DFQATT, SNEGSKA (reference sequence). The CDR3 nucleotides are TGCAGTGCTAGAGCCCCACCGGGGACTAGCGGGGAGGGGAGCACAGATACGCAGTATTTT. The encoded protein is CSARAPPGTSGEGSTDTQYF.

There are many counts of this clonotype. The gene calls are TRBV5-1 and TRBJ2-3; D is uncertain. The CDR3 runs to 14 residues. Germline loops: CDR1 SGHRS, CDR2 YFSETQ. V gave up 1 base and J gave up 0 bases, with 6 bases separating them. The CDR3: CASSLLGSTDTQYF. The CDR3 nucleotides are TGCGCCAGCAGCTTGCTTGGTAGCACAGATACGCAGTATTTT.

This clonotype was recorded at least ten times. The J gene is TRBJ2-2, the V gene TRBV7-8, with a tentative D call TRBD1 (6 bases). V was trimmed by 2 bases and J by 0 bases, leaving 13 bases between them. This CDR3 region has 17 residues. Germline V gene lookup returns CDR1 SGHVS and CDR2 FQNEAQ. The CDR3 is CASSLSEDSPNTGELFF. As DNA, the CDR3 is TGTGCCAGCAGCTTAAGTGAGGACAGTCCGAACACCGGGGAGCTGTTTTTT.

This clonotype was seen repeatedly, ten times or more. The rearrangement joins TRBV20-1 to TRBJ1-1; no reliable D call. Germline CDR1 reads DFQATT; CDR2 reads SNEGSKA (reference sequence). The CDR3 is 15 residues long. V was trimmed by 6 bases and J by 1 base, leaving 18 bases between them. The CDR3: CSAATTPGPNTEAFF. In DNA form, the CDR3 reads TGCAGTGCGGCGACGACCCCCGGGCCGAACACTGAAGCTTTCTTT.

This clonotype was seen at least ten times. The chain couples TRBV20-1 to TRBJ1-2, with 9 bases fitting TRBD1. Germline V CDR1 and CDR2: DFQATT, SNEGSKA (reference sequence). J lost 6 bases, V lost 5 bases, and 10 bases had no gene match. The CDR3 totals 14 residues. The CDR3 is CSAGRGGQGHGYTF. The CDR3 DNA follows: TGCAGTGCTGGGCGGGGGGGACAGGGACATGGCTACACCTTC.

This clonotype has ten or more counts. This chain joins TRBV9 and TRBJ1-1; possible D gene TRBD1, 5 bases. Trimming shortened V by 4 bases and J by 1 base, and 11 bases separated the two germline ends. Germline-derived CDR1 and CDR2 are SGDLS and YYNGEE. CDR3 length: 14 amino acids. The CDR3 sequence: CASSPWDGNTEAFF. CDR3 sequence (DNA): TGTGCCAGCAGCCCCTGGGACGGGAACACTGAAGCTTTCTTT.

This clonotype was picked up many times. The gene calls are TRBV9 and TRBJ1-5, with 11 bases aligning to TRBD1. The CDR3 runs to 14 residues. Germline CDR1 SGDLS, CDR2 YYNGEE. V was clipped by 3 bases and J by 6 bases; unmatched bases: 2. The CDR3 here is CASSEGQGAQPQHF. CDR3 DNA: TGTGCCAGCAGCGAAGGACAGGGGGCTCAGCCCCAGCATTTT.

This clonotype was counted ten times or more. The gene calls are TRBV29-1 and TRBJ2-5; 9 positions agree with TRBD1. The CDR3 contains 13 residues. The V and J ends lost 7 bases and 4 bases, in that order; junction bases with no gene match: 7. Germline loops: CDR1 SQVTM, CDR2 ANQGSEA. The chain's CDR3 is CSAVGTGTETQYF. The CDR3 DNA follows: TGCAGCGCTGTAGGGACAGGGACAGAGACCCAGTACTTC.

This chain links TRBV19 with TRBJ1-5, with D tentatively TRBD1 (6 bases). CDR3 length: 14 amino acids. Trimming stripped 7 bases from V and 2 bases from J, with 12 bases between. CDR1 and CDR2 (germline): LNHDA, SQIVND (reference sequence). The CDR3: CASTPRQGNQPQHF. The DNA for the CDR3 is TGTGCCAGTACGCCTCGACAGGGCAATCAGCCCCAGCATTTT.

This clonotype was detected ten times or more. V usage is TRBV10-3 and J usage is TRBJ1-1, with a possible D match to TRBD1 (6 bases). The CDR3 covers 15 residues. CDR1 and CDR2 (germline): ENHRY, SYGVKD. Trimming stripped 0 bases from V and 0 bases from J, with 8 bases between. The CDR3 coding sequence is TGTGCCATCAGTGAGTCCAGGGGACTGAACACTGAAGCTTTCTTT. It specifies CAISESRGLNTEAFF.